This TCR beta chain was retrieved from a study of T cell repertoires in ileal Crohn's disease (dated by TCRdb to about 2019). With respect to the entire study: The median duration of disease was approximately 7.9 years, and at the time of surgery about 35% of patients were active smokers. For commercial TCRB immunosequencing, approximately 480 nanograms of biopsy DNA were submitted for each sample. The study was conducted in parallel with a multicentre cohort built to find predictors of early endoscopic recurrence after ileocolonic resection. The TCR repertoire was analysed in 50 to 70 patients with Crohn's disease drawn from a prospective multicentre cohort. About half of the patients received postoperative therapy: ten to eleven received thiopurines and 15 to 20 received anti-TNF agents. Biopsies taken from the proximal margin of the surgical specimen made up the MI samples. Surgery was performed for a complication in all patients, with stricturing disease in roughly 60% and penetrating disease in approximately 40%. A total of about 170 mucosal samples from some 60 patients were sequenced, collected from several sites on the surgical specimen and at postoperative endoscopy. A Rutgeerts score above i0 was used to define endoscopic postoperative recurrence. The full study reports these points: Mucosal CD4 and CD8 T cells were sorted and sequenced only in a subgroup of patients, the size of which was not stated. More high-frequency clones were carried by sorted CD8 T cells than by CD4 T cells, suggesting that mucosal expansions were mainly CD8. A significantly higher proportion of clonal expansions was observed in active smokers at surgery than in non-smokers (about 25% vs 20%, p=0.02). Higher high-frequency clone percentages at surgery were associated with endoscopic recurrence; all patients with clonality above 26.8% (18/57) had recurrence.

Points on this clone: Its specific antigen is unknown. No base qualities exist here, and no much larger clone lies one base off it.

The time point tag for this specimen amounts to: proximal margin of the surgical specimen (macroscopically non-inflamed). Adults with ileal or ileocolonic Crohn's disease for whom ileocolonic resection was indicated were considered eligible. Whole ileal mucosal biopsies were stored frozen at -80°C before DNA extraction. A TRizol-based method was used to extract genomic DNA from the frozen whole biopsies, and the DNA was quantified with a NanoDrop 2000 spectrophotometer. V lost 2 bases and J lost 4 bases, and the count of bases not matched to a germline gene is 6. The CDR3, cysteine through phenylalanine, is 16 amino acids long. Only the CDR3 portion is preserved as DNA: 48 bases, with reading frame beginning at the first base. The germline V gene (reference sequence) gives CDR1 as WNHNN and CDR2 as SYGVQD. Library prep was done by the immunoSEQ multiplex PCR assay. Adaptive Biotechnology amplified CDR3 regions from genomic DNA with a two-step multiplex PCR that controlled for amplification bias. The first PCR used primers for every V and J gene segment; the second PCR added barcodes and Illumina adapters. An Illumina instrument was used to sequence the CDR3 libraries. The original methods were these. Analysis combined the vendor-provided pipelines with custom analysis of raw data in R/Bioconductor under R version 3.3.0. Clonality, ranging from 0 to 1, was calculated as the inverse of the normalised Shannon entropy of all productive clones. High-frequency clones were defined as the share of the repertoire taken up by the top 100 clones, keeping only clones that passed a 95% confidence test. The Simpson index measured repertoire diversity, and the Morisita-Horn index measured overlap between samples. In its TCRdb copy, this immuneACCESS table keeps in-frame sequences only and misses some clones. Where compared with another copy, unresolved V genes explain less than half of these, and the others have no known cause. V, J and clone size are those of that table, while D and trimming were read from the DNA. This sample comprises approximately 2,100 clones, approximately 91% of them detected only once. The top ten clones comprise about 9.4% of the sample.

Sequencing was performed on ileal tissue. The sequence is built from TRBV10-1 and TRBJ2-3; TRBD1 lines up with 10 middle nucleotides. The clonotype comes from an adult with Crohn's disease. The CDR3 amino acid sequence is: CASSETGTGEPDTQYF. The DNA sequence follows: TGCGCCAGCAGTGAGACAGGGACAGGGGAACCAGATACGCAGTATTTT.